This TCR beta chain was sequenced for a study of a mutant IDH1 vaccine in newly diagnosed glioma. The CDR3 has 14 residues. Looked up from germline, CDR1 is WNHNN and CDR2 is SYGVQD (reference sequence). Trimming removed 3 bases at V and 4 bases at J, with 11 bases between. Time point indicated: week 5, during vaccination. What each vaccine dose contained was 300 ug of mutant IDH1 20-mer peptide, accompanied by topical imiquimod. Measured with immunoSEQ multiplex PCR; TCRdb has only the in-frame clones, and not every one. This sample carries tens of thousands of clones, more than 80% of them seen once, and the ten largest clones take about 4.2%. This clone appeared a single time. Its antigen is unidentified.

The chain uses TRBV10-1 and TRBJ2-3, with D unresolved. The sequences come from PBMCs, collected from a glioma patient whose treatment included an IDH1 peptide vaccine. The origin of this receptor is a woman aged 40 to 50 with glioma. Here the CDR3 DNA reads TGCGCCAGCAGTGACTCAAGTCTTGCAGATACGCAGTATTTT. Translating it yields CASSDSSLADTQYF.